This T cell receptor (beta chain) was obtained from a study of T cell responses to AZD1222 COVID-19 vaccine. Whole-study findings and limits: Spike-spanning, vaccine-associated CD4 TCRs were dominant at 160-218 and 743-854.

Libraries were prepared by immunoSEQ multiplex PCR; TCRdb keeps only in-frame clonotypes and omits some of them. The top ten hold approximately 1.4% of the sample, which has fewer than 150,000 clones, about nine tenths seen once. This clone was detected once. As yet, its antigen is unknown. The CDR3 runs to 15 residues. Germline V gene sequence: CDR1 LGHDT, CDR2 YNNKEL (reference sequence). V lost 1 base and J lost 4, with 12 bases in between. The sequences come from peripheral blood, collected on day 0 of AZD1222 vaccination. The clonotype was recovered from an adult in good health. The chain uses TRBV3-1 (or the pseudogene TRBV3-2) and TRBJ2-3; a possible D gene is TRBD2 (6 bases). CDR3: CASSQVWGVADTQYF. Written as DNA, the CDR3 is TGTGCCAGCAGCCAAGTCTGGGGGGTCGCAGATACGCAGTATTTT.